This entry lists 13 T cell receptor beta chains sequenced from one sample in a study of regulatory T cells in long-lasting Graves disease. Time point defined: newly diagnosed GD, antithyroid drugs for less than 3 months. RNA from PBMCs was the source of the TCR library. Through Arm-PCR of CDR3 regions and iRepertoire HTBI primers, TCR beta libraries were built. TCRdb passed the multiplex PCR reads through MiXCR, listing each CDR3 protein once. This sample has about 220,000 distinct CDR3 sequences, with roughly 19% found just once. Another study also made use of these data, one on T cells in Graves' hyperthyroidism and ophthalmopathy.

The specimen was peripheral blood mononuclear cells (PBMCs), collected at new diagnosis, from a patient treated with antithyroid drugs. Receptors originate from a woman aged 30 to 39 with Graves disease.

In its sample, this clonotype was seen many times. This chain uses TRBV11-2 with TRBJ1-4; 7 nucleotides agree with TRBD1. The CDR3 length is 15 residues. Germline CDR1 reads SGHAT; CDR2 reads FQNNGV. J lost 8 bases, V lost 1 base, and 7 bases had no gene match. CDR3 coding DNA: TGTGCCAGCAGCTTAGCCTCCGGGACAGCAGAAAAACTGTTTTTT. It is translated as CASSLASGTAEKLFF. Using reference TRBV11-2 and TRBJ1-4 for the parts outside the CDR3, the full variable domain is EAGVAQSPRYKIIEKRQSVAFWCNPISGHATLYWYQQILGQGPKLLIQFQNNGVVDDSQLPKDRFSAERLKGVDSTLKIQPAKLEDSAVYLCASSLASGTAEKLFFGSGTQLSVL.

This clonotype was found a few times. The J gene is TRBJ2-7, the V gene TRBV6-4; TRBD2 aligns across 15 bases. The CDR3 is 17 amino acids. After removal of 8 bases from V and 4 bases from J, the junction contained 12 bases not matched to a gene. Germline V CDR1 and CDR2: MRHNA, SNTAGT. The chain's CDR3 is CASFGLAGGPREYEQYF. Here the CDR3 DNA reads TGTGCCAGCTTCGGACTAGCGGGAGGGCCCCGAGAATACGAGCAGTACTTC.

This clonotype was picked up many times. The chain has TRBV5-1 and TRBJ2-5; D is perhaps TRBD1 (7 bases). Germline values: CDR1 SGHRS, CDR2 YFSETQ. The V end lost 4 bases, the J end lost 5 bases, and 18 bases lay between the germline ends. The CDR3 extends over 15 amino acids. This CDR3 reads CASSDRTGGGETQYF. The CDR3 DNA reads TGCGCCAGCAGCGACCGGACAGGAGGGGGTGAGACCCAGTACTTC.

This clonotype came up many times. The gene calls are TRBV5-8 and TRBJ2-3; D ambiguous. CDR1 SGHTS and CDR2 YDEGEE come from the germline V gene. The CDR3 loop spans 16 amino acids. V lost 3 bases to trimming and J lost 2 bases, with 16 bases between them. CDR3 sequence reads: CASSSEGLIHTDTQYF. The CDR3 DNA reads TGTGCCAGCAGCTCCGAAGGTCTTATTCACACAGATACGCAGTATTTT.

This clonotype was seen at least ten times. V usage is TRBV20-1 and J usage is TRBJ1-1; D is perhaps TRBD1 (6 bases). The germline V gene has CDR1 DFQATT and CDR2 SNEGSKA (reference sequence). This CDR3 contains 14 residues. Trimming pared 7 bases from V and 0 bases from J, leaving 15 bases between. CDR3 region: CSVFPRTVNTEAFF. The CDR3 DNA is TGCAGTGTTTTTCCTAGGACAGTGAACACTGAAGCTTTCTTT.

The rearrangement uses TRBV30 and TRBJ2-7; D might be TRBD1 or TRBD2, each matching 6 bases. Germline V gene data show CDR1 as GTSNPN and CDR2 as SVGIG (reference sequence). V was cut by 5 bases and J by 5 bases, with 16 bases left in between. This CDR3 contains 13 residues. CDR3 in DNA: TGTGCCTGGGGGCTAACAGGGAGGCACGAGCAGTACTTC. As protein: CAWGLTGRHEQYF. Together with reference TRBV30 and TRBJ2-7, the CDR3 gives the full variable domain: SQTIHQWPATLVQPVGSPLSLECTVEGTSNPNLYWYRQAAGRGLQLLFYSVGIGQISSEVPQNLSASRPQDRQFILSSKKLLLSDSGFYLCAWGLTGRHEQYFGPGTRLTVT.

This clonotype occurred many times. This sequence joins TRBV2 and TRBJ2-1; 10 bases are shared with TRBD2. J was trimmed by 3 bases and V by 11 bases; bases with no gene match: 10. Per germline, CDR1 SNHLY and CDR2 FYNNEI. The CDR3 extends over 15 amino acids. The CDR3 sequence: CAWLLAGGNYNEQFF. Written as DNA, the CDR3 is TGTGCCTGGCTATTAGCGGGAGGAAACTACAATGAGCAGTTCTTC. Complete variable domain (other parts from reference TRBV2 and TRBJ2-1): EPEVTQTPSHQVTQMGQEVILRCVPISNHLYFYWYRQILGQKVEFLVSFYNNEISEKSEIFDDQFSVERPDGSNFTLKIRSTKLEDSAMYFCAWLLAGGNYNEQFFGPGTRLTVL.

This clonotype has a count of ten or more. The CDR3 nucleotides are TGTGCCAGCAGTTTTGAATTGGGAGTGGCTGAAGCTTTCTTT. Its translation is CASSFELGVAEAFF. This sequence joins TRBV12-3 or TRBV12-4 and TRBJ1-1; D not certain. The V and J ends lost 3 bases and 6 bases respectively, with 14 bases between them. This CDR3 is 14 amino acids long.

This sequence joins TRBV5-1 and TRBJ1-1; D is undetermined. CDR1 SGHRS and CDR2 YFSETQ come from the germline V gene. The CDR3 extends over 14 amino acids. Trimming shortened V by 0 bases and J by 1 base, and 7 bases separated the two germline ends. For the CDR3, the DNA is TGCGCCAGCAGCTTGGAGGCAGGGAACACTGAAGCTTTCTTT. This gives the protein CASSLEAGNTEAFF. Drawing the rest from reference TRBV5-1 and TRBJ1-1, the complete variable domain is KAGVTQTPRYLIKTRGQQVTLSCSPISGHRSVSWYQQTPGQGLQFLFEYFSETQRNKGNFPGRFSGRQFSNSRSEMNVSTLELGDSALYLCASSLEAGNTEAFFGQGTRLTVV.

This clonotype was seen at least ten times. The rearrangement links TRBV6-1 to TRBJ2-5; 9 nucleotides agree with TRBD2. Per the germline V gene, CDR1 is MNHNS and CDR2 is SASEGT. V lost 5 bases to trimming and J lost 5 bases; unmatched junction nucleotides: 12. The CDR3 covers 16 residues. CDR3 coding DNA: TGTGCCAGCAGTCGACTTCCAAGGGCGGGGGGGGAGACCCAGTACTTC. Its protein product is CASSRLPRAGGETQYF.

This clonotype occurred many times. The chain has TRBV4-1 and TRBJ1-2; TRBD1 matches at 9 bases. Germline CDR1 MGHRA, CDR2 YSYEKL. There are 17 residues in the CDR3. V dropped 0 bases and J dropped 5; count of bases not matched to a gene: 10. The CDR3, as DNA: TGCGCCAGCAGCCAAGATCACCTGGGGGACAGGGAGTATGGCTACACCTTC. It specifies CASSQDHLGDREYGYTF.

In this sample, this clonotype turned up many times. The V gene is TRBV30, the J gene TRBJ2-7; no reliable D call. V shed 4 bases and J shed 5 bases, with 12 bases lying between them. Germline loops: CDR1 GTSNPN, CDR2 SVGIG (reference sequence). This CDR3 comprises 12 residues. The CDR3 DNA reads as TGTGCCTGGAACCGTAGAACCCACGAGCAGTACTTC. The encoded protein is CAWNRRTHEQYF. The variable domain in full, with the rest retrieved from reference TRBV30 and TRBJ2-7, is SQTIHQWPATLVQPVGSPLSLECTVEGTSNPNLYWYRQAAGRGLQLLFYSVGIGQISSEVPQNLSASRPQDRQFILSSKKLLLSDSGFYLCAWNRRTHEQYFGPGTRLTVT.

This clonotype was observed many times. The CDR3 DNA is TGTGCCAGTAGTATTGCCATTAACACTGAAGCTTTCTTT. This translates into CASSIAINTEAFF. This sequence joins TRBV19 and TRBJ1-1; D gene uncertain. Trimming removed 3 bases from V and 2 bases from J, with 7 bases in between. The CDR3 spans 13 residues. Looked up from germline, CDR1 is LNHDA and CDR2 is SQIVND (reference sequence).